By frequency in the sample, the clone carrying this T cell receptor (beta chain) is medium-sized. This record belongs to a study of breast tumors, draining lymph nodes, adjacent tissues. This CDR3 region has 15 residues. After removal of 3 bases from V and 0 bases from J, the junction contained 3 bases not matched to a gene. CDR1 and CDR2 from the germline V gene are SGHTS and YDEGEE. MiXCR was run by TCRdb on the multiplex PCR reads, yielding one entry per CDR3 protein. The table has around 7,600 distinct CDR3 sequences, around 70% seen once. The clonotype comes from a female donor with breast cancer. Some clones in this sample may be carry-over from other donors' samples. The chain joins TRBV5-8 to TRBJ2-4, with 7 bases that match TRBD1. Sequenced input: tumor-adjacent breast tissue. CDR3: CASSSGQLAKNIQYF. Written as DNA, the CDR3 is TGTGCCAGCAGCTCGGGACAGCTAGCCAAAAACATTCAGTACTTC.